These T cell receptor beta chains were read from a single sample in a study of CD8+CD57+ T cells in acquired aplastic anemia. Each CDR3 protein gets one entry after TCRdb re-called the reads with MiXCR. Counted here are some 170,000 distinct CDR3 sequences, more than 45% occurring once; the ten biggest clones make up over 0.95%. What was sequenced was sorted CD4+, CD8+, or CD8+CD57+ T cells (not recorded which) from PBMCs. These TCRs come from a human donor with aplastic anemia. Both conserved end residues are part of each CDR3. D genes are given only for firm matches. Some rows have no size entry. The others give once, few or many, or a class for an expanded clone.

abundance	d_gene	j_gene	v_gene	CDR3nt	CDR3aa
-	-	TRBJ1-1	TRBV10-3	TGTGCCACAACACAGGGATCGGACACTGAAGCTTTCTTT	CATTQGSDTEAFF
-	TRBD1	TRBJ1-2	TRBV6-4	TGTGCCAGCAGTCTTACAGGGGGCAGGAACTATGGCTACACCTTC	CASSLTGGRNYGYTF
-	-	TRBJ2-3	TRBV7-8	TGTGCCGGCCACCGGTTGGGTACGCAGTATTTT	CAGHRLGTQYF
many	-	TRBJ1-6	TRBV5-1	TGCGCCAGCAGACTCACAGGGAATTCACCCCTCCACTTT	CASRLTGNSPLHF
-	TRBD1	TRBJ2-7	TRBV12-3/TRBV12-4	TGTGCCAGCAGTACGCGACAGGGATACGGGCAGTACTTC	CASSTRQGYGQYF
few	-	TRBJ2-7	TRBV10-3	TGTGCCATCAGTGAGCCGTCCTACGAGCAGTACTTC	CAISEPSYEQYF
few	-	TRBJ1-2	TRBV24-1	TGTGCCACCAGTGATTCCAACAGGAACGCGAATGGCTACACCTTC	CATSDSNRNANGYTF
many	-	TRBJ2-1	TRBV25-1	TGTGCCAGCAGTGATGGAGGGCCCGCGGGCCGGGAGCAGTTCTTC	CASSDGGPAGREQFF
many	TRBD1	TRBJ2-2	TRBV5-1	TGCGCCAGCAGCTCAGGGACAGAGAACACCGGGGAGCTGTTTTTT	CASSSGTENTGELFF
once	TRBD2	TRBJ2-1	TRBV20-1	TGCAGTGCTAGAATCGCGGGAGGGCCGGGAGAGCAGTTCTTC	CSARIAGGPGEQFF
many	TRBD2	TRBJ2-7	TRBV7-2	TGTGCCAGCAGCTTAGCTGGCCCTAGCGTGCGGGGGGGCCGACCCTACGAGCAGTACTTC	CASSLAGPSVRGGRPYEQYF
-	-	TRBJ2-3	TRBV20-1	TGCAGTGCTAGAGTACGGGGGCGTCGAGATACGCAGTATTTT	CSARVRGRRDTQYF
-	TRBD1	TRBJ1-5	TRBV29-1	TGCAGCGTGGCGGGCGGGACAGCTAGCAATCAGCCCCAGCATTTT	CSVAGGTASNQPQHF
many	-	TRBJ1-6	TRBV6-1	TGTGCCAGCAGTGATCAGGCTTACCTAGCCCTCCACTTT	CASSDQAYLALHF
many	-	TRBJ1-1	TRBV29-1	TGCAGCGTAGCCTCTAACACTGAAGCTTTCTTT	CSVASNTEAFF
-	TRBD1	TRBJ1-6	TRBV2	TGTGCCAGCAGTCTTGACAGGGGAGTGGGGAATTCACCCCTCCACTTT	CASSLDRGVGNSPLHF
many	TRBD1	TRBJ2-7	TRBV6-5	TGTGCCAGCAGGTGGGACAGGGCCTCCTACGAGCAGTACTTC	CASRWDRASYEQYF
few	-	TRBJ2-3	TRBV11-2	TGTGCCAGCAGCTTAGAAGGGAACCCGACAGATACGCAGTATTTT	CASSLEGNPTDTQYF
-	TRBD1	TRBJ2-7	TRBV3-1	TGTGCCAGCAGCCAAACGACAGGGCCCTACGAGCAGTACTTC	CASSQTTGPYEQYF
-	TRBD2	TRBJ2-1	TRBV10-3	TGTGCCAGCAGTGACTTAGCGGGGGCTTACAATGAGCAGTTCTTC	CASSDLAGAYNEQFF
-	-	TRBJ1-4	TRBV2	TGTGCCAGCACTAGGGACGGAGGTTATGAGAAACTGTTTTTT	CASTRDGGYEKLFF
-	TRBD1	TRBJ1-2	TRBV19	TGTGCCAGTAACGACAGGGTCTATGGCTACACCTTC	CASNDRVYGYTF